This is a list of T cell receptor beta chains from one sample in a study of PD-1 blockade in classical Hodgkin lymphoma. The protocol was immunoSEQ multiplex PCR, while the TCRdb copy is restricted to in-frame clones and leaves out a portion. The repertoire includes more than 13,000 clones, roughly 90% of them detected once, and about a fifth sits in the top ten. This specimen consisted of CD8+ T cells from blood, obtained before the fourth cycle of nivolumab. The receptors were sampled from a human donor with classical Hodgkin lymphoma. Each CDR3 is given with its conserved first and last residue. Fields, in order: D gene, J gene, clone size, CDR3 length, V gene, CDR3 protein, CDR3 DNA. A D gene is named only where the DNA matches it firmly. Only part of the rows carry a size: once, few, many, or a class if the clone is expanded.

NA | TRBJ1-5 | NA | 16 | TRBV7-2 | CASSLDYRASNQPQHF | TGTGCCAGCAGCTTAGACTACAGGGCGAGCAATCAGCCCCAGCATTTT
TRBD2 | TRBJ2-5 | NA | 17 | TRBV29-1 | CSVSGTSGRASQETQYF | TGCAGCGTTTCCGGGACTAGCGGGAGAGCGAGCCAAGAGACCCAGTACTTC
NA | TRBJ2-5 | NA | 13 | TRBV6-4 | CASREVIGETQYF | TGTGCCAGCAGGGAGGTTATCGGAGAGACCCAGTACTTC
NA | TRBJ2-7 | NA | 14 | TRBV7-3 | CASSPPTDSYEQYF | TGTGCCAGCAGCCCCCCGACAGACTCCTACGAGCAGTACTTC
NA | TRBJ1-2 | NA | 14 | TRBV27 | CASSLSVGGYGYTF | TGTGCCAGCAGTTTATCGGTAGGGGGATATGGCTACACCTTC
NA | TRBJ2-1 | NA | 16 | TRBV25-1 | CASSEYQIWEGGEQFF | TGTGCCAGCAGTGAATATCAAATATGGGAAGGGGGTGAGCAGTTCTTC
NA | TRBJ2-5 | NA | 13 | TRBV14 | CASSYFGEVTQYF | TGTGCCAGCAGCTACTTTGGGGAGGTGACCCAGTACTTC
TRBD2 | TRBJ2-5 | NA | 16 | TRBV7-3 | CASSRGLAGDPETQYF | TGTGCCAGCAGCCGCGGACTAGCGGGAGATCCAGAGACCCAGTACTTC
NA | TRBJ1-4 | once | 15 | TRBV14 | CASSQSQATNEKLFF | TGTGCCAGCAGCCAAAGTCAGGCAACTAATGAAAAACTGTTTTTT
TRBD1 | TRBJ1-5 | NA | 18 | TRBV28 | CASSLSGTGGGFDQPQHF | TGTGCCAGCAGTTTATCCGGGACAGGGGGAGGGTTTGATCAGCCCCAGCATTTT
NA | TRBJ1-1 | NA | 14 | TRBV5-5 | CASSLLIYGQEAFF | TGTGCCAGCAGCTTGTTAATATATGGACAGGAAGCTTTCTTT
TRBD2 | TRBJ2-7 | NA | 15 | TRBV7-9 | CASSPGTSASYEQYF | TGTGCCAGCAGCCCCGGGACTAGCGCCTCCTACGAGCAGTACTTC
NA | TRBJ2-3 | once | 15 | TRBV19 | CASSIAREGEDTQYF | TGTGCCAGTAGTATAGCGCGGGAAGGAGAAGATACGCAGTATTTT
TRBD1 | TRBJ1-4 | few | 14 | TRBV19 | CASSMDREDEKLFF | TGTGCCAGTAGTATGGACAGGGAAGATGAAAAACTGTTTTTT
TRBD1 | TRBJ2-5 | NA | 16 | TRBV5-6 | CASSPVGQGDFETQYF | TGTGCCAGCAGCCCGGTCGGACAGGGGGATTTCGAGACCCAGTACTTC